This T cell receptor (beta chain) came from a study of cytomegalovirus exposure and HLA in healthy donors. With V trimmed by 5 bases and J by 2 bases, 10 bases remained unmatched. This CDR3 has 16 residues. CDR1 is SGHNT and CDR2 is YENEEA in the germline V gene. The PCR ran on 60 Vbeta and 13 Jbeta primers. TCRdb's table, derived via immunoSEQ multiplex PCR, lists solely in-frame clones and lacks some. The table includes 150,000 to 180,000 clones, approximately 80% detected once. Sequencing was carried out using PBMCs. The sequence was collected from a woman between 40 and 50 years old in good health and CMV-seropositive. The chain links TRBV11-3 to TRBJ2-3; 7 bases map to TRBD2. The CDR3 region is CASSLYRDYPTDTQYF. CDR3 DNA: TGTGCCAGCAGCCTCTACCGGGACTATCCCACAGATACGCAGTATTTT.